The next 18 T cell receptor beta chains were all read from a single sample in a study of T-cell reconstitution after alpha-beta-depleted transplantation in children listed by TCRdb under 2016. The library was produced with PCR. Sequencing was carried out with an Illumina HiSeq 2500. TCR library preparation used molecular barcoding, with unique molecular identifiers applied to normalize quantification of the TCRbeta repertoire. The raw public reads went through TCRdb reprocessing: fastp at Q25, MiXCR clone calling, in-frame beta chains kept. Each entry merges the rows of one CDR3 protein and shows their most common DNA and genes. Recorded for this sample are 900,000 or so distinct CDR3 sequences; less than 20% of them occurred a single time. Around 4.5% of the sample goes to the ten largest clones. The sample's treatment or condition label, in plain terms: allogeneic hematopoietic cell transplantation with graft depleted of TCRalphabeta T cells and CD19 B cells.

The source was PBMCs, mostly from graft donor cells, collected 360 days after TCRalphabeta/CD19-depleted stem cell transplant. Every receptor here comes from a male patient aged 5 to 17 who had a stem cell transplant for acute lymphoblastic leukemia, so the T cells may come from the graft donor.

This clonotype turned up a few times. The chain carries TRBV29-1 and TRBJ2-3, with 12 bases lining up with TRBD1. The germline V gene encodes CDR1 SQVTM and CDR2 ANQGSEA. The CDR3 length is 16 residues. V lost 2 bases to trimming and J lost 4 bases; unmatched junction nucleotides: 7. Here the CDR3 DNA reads TGCAGCGTTGAACCATTCGGGACAGGGGGCGCAGATACGCAGTATTTT. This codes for CSVEPFGTGGADTQYF.

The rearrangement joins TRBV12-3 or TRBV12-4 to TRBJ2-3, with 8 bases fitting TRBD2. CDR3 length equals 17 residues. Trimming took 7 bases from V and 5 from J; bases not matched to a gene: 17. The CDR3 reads CASTSREAGGREDTQYF. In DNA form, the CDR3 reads TGTGCCAGCACTTCCCGCGAGGCGGGAGGAAGGGAAGATACGCAGTATTTT.

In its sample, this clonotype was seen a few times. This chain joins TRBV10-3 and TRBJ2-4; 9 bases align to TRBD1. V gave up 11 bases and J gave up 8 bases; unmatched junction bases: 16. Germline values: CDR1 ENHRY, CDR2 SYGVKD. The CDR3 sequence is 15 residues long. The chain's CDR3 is CALSKGTGGRHIQYF. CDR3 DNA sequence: TGTGCCCTATCAAAGGGAACAGGGGGCAGGCACATTCAGTACTTC.

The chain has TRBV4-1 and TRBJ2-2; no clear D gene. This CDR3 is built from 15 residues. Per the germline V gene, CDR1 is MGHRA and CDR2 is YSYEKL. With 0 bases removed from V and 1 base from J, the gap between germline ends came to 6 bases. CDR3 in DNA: TGCGCCAGCAGCCAAGATGTAGGGAACACCGGGGAGCTGTTTTTT. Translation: CASSQDVGNTGELFF.

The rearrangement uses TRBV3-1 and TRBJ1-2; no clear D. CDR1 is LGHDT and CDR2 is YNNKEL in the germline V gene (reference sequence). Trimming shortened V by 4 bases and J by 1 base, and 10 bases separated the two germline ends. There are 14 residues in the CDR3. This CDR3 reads CASSLDVVNYGYTF. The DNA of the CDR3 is TGTGCCAGCAGCCTGGACGTCGTTAACTATGGCTACACCTTC.

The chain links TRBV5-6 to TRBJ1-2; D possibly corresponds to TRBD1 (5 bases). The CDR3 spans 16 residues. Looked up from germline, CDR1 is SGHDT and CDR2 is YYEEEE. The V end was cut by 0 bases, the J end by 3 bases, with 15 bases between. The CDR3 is CASSLARRVRDYGYTF. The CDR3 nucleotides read TGTGCCAGCAGCTTGGCCCGCAGGGTGAGGGACTATGGCTACACCTTC.

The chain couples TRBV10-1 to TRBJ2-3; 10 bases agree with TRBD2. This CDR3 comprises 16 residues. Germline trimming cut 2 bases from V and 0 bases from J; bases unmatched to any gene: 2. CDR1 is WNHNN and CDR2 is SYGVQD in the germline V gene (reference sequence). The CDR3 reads CASSELAGDSTDTQYF. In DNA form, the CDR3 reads TGCGCCAGCAGTGAGCTAGCGGGAGATAGCACAGATACGCAGTATTTT.

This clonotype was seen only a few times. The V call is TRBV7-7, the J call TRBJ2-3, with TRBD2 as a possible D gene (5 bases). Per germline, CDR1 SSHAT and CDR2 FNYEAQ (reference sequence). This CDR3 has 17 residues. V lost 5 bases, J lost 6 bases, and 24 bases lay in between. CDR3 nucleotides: TGTGCCAGCAGCCCCCAACCCGGGCGGTCCTGGAGGGATACGCAGTATTTT. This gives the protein CASSPQPGRSWRDTQYF.

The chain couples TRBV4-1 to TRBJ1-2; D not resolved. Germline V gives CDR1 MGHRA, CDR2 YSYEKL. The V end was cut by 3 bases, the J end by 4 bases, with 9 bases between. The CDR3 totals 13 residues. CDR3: CASSHVGSYGYTF. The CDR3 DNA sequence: TGCGCCAGCAGCCATGTGGGGTCCTATGGCTACACCTTC.

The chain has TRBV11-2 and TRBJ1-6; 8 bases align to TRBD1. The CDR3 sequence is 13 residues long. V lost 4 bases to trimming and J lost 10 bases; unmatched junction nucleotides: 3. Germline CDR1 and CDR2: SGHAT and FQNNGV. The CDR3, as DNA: TGTGCCAGCAGCTCCGACAGGGGATCACCCCTCCACTTT. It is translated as CASSSDRGSPLHF.

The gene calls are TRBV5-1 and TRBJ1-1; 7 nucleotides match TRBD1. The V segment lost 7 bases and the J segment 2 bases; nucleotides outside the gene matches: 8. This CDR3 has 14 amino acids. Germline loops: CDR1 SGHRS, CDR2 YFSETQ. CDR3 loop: CASRIRGDNTEAFF. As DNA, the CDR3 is TGCGCCAGCCGCATCAGGGGGGACAACACTGAAGCTTTCTTT.

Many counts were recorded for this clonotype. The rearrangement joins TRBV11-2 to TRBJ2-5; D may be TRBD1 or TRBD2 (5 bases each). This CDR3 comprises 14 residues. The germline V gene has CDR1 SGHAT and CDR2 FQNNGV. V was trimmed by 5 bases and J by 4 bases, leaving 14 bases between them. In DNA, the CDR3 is TGTGCCAGCAGCCCCTTGAGGGGTCGAGAGACCCAGTACTTC. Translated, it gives CASSPLRGRETQYF.

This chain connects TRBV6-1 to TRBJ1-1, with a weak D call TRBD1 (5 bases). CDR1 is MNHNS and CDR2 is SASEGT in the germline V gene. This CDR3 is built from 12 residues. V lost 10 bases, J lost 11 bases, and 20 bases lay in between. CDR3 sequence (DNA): TGTGCCACCCTACCAAGGGGCGAAGGGGCTTTCTTT. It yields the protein CATLPRGEGAFF.

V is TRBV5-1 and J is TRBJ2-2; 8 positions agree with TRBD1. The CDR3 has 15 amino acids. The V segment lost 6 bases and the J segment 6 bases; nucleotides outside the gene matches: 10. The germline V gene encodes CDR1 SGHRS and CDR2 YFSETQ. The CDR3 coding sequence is TGCGCCAGCACTACGACAGGGGCGATGCCCGGGGAGCTGTTTTTT. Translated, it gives CASTTTGAMPGELFF.

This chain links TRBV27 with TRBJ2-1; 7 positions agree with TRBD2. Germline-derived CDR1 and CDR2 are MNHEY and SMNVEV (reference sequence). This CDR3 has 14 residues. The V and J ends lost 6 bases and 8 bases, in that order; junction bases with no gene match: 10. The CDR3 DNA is TGTGCCAGCAGCTACCTGGAACTAGCGCATGAGCAGTTCTTC. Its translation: CASSYLELAHEQFF.

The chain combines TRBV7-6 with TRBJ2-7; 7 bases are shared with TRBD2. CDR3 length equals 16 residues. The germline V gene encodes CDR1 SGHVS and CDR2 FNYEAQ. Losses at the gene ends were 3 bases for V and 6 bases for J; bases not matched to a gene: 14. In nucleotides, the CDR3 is TGTGCCAGCAGCTTGGCGGACCGGGAGGTTCTGCGCGAGCAGTACTTC. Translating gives CASSLADREVLREQYF.

CDR3 in DNA: TGCGCCAGCAGCTTGTCCCTAGAGGCGAGGAGTATCTACAATGAGCAGTTCTTC. Translating gives CASSLSLEARSIYNEQFF. The chain joins TRBV5-1 to TRBJ2-1; D not certain. Trimming cost V 1 base and J 3 bases, with 20 bases left between them. This CDR3 is 18 amino acids long. Germline values: CDR1 SGHRS, CDR2 YFSETQ.

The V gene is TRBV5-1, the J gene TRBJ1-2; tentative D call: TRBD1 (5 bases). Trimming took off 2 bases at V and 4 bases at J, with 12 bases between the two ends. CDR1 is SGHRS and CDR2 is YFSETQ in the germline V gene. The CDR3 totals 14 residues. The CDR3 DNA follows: TGCGCCAGCAGCTTTTTGCCAGGGCCCTATGGCTACACCTTC. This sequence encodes CASSFLPGPYGYTF. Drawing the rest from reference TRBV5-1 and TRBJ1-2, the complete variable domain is KAGVTQTPRYLIKTRGQQVTLSCSPISGHRSVSWYQQTPGQGLQFLFEYFSETQRNKGNFPGRFSGRQFSNSRSEMNVSTLELGDSALYLCASSFLPGPYGYTFGSGTRLTVV.